This T cell receptor (beta chain) was retrieved from a study of cytomegalovirus exposure and HLA in healthy donors. 13 Jbeta primers and 60 Vbeta primers were used for the PCR. Data came from immunoSEQ multiplex PCR; TCRdb stores just in-frame clones and leaves some out. The repertoire holds about 85,000 clones, around 80% seen once, with around 32% in the top ten. The V end was cut by 7 bases, the J end by 5 bases, with 15 bases between. This CDR3 comprises 13 residues. Per germline, CDR1 SGHTA and CDR2 FQGNSA. The sequence came from a middle-aged man in good health and CMV-seropositive. This chain links TRBV7-2 with TRBJ2-7; D not certain. The sample consisted of PBMCs. The CDR3 nucleotides read TGTGCCAGCACCGTCCCGACGGGTCACGAGCAGTACTTC. Its translation: CASTVPTGHEQYF.